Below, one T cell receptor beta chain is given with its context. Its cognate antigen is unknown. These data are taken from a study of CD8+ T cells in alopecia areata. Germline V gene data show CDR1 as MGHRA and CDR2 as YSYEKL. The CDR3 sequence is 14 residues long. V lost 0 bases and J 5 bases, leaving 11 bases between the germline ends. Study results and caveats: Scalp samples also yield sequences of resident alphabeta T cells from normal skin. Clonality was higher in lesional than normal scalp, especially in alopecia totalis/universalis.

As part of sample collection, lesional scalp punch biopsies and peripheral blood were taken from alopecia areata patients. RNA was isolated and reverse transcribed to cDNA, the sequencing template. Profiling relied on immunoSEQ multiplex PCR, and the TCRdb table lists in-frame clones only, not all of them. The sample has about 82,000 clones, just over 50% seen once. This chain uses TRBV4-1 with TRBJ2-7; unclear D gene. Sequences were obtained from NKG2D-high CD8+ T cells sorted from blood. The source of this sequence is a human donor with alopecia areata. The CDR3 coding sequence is TGCGCCAGCAGCCAAGATCATGTGGGTGACGAGCAGTACTTC. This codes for CASSQDHVGDEQYF.